These T cell receptor beta chains were read from a single sample in a study of CD8+ T cells in alopecia areata. The method was immunoSEQ multiplex PCR; TCRdb's version includes in-frame clones alone and lacks a portion of them. The sample has around 140,000 clones, about 60% seen once. Sequences were derived from CD4+ T cells sorted from blood, sampled at week 0. The receptors were gathered from a human donor with alopecia areata. Each CDR3 is given with its conserved first and last residue. D genes are given only for firm matches. Size tells how often a clone was seen (once, few, many) or the class of an expanded clone, and some rows leave it out.

15	TRBV4-3	once	TRBJ2-1	NA	TGCGCCAGCAGCCAAGATGGCCAGGGGTACAATGAGCAGTTCTTC	CASSQDGQGYNEQFF
14	TRBV7-9	NA	TRBJ2-1	NA	TGTGCCAGCAGCTTCGACACCTTAGATAATGAGCAGTTCTTC	CASSFDTLDNEQFF
12	TRBV29-1	few	TRBJ2-2	NA	TGCAGTGCGGGACGGAACACCGGGGAGCTGTTTTTT	CSAGRNTGELFF
15	TRBV11-2	NA	TRBJ1-1	TRBD1	TGTGCCAGCAGGCCCTGGGGACAGCGGAACACTGAAGCTTTCTTT	CASRPWGQRNTEAFF
14	TRBV2	NA	TRBJ1-1	NA	TGTGCCAGCAGTGAAAGGAGGAGTTCGACTGAAGCTTTCTTT	CASSERRSSTEAFF
14	TRBV18	few	TRBJ2-1	NA	TGTGCCAGCTCACCCGGACAGGGAGGGACTAAGCAGTTCTTC	CASSPGQGGTKQFF
11	TRBV30	NA	TRBJ2-2	NA	TGTGCCTGGGCTTTCGGGGGGGAGCTGTTTTTT	CAWAFGGELFF
12	TRBV5-1	NA	TRBJ2-5	NA	TGCGCCAGCAGTTTGACTCGAGAGACCCAGTACTTC	CASSLTRETQYF
13	TRBV4-2	NA	TRBJ2-5	NA	TGTGCCAGCAGCCAAGACAGGGAAGAGACCCAGTACTTC	CASSQDREETQYF
13	TRBV30	NA	TRBJ2-3	NA	TGTGCCTGGAGCCCGGGACGTGCAGATACGCAGTATTTT	CAWSPGRADTQYF
14	TRBV5-1	NA	TRBJ2-7	TRBD1	TGCGCCAGCAGCTTGGGACAGGGGTCCTACGAGCAGTACTTC	CASSLGQGSYEQYF
15	TRBV30	NA	TRBJ1-5	NA	TGTGCCTGGATCGACAGAGACTATAGCAATCAGCCCCAGCATTTT	CAWIDRDYSNQPQHF
18	TRBV15	once	TRBJ1-1	NA	TGTGCCACCAGCGGAGGGGCGAGGGGCAGGGGTTTGCACACTGAAGCTTTCTTT	CATSGGARGRGLHTEAFF
15	TRBV6-6	NA	TRBJ1-1	TRBD1	TGTGCCAGCAGTACGCTGGGACAGTTGAACACTGAAGCTTTCTTT	CASSTLGQLNTEAFF
16	TRBV27	once	TRBJ1-6	NA	TGTGCCAGCAGGAAGGATTGGACCGGCCTTGATTCACCCCTCCACTTT	CASRKDWTGLDSPLHF
14	TRBV5-1	few	TRBJ2-7	TRBD1	TGCGCCAGCAGCGGACAGGGGCATACCCCCGAGCAGTACTTC	CASSGQGHTPEQYF
17	TRBV18	NA	TRBJ1-3	NA	TGTGCCAGCTCACCACCGGGACTAAGTTACTCTGGAAACACCATATATTTT	CASSPPGLSYSGNTIYF
14	TRBV29-1	NA	TRBJ1-2	NA	TGCAGCGTTGAAGGGACAGCCTCTAACTATGGCTACACCTTC	CSVEGTASNYGYTF
12	TRBV7-2	NA	TRBJ1-6	NA	TGTGCCAGCACCGAAGGGTTATCACCCCTCCACTTT	CASTEGLSPLHF
15	TRBV30	NA	TRBJ2-1	NA	TGTGCCTGGAGACGGGGGAACGTAAGAAGCAATGAGCAGTTCTTC	CAWRRGNVRSNEQFF
11	TRBV5-4	NA	TRBJ2-5	NA	TGTGCCAGCAGCTTGGACCAGACCCAGTACTTC	CASSLDQTQYF
12	TRBV29-1	NA	TRBJ2-3	TRBD1	TGCAGCGGAGGGACAGCCACAGATACGCAGTATTTT	CSGGTATDTQYF
20	TRBV15	few	TRBJ1-5	TRBD1	TGTGCCACCAGCAGAGGCCCCGACAGGGGGGCGATTAGGAGCAATCAGCCCCAGCATTTT	CATSRGPDRGAIRSNQPQHF
12	TRBV30	NA	TRBJ2-1	NA	TGTGCCTGGAGTGAAGGACAGAGAAGGCAGTTCTTC	CAWSEGQRRQFF
15	TRBV5-1	few	TRBJ2-2	NA	TGCGCCAGCTCGAGGGGAAACACGAACACCGGGGAGCTGTTTTTT	CASSRGNTNTGELFF
11	TRBV20-1	NA	TRBJ1-2	NA	TGCAGTGCCAAATTGAAACCTGGCTACACCTTC	CSAKLKPGYTF
14	TRBV7-2	few	TRBJ2-5	NA	TGTGCCAGCAGCTACTTCGGCTCCCCAGAGACCCAGTACTTC	CASSYFGSPETQYF
17	TRBV4-3	few	TRBJ2-6	TRBD1	TGCGCCAGCAGCCCCCGGGACAGGGACTCTGGGGCCAACGTCCTGACTTTC	CASSPRDRDSGANVLTF
14	TRBV5-6	NA	TRBJ2-7	NA	TGTGCCAGCAGCCGTTGGGGTAAGGGCAACGAGCAGTACTTC	CASSRWGKGNEQYF
15	TRBV7-2	NA	TRBJ2-5	NA	TGTGCCAGCAGCTTACATTCGGGGGAAGGAGAGACCCAGTACTTC	CASSLHSGEGETQYF
10	TRBV5-8	NA	TRBJ2-7	NA	TGTGCCAGCAGCTTGGTCGAGCAGTACTTC	CASSLVEQYF
13	TRBV29-1	NA	TRBJ2-5	NA	TGCAGCCTCCGGGACACTTTACAAGAGACCCAGTACTTC	CSLRDTLQETQYF
13	TRBV5-6	NA	TRBJ1-1	NA	TGTGCCAGCAGCTTCGGGCCGAACACTGAAGCTTTCTTT	CASSFGPNTEAFF
16	TRBV2	NA	TRBJ2-5	NA	NA	CASSILGGRRQETQYF
17	TRBV10-3	NA	TRBJ2-2	TRBD2	TGTGCCATCAGAGGAACTAGCGGGGTCGCGAACACCGGGGAGCTGTTTTTT	CAIRGTSGVANTGELFF
13	TRBV15	NA	TRBJ2-5	NA	TGTGCCACCAGCAGAGACAGGAAGGAGACCCAGTACTTC	CATSRDRKETQYF
11	TRBV29-1	NA	TRBJ1-2	NA	TGCAGCGTTGAGGGGGTAGGAGGCTACACCTTC	CSVEGVGGYTF
13	TRBV7-9	few	TRBJ1-1	NA	TGTGCCAGCAGTACACAGACAACCACTGAAGCTTTCTTT	CASSTQTTTEAFF
14	TRBV28	NA	TRBJ2-7	NA	TGTGCCAGCACCGCCGGGCCTTTTAACTACGAGCAGTACTTC	CASTAGPFNYEQYF
12	TRBV2	NA	TRBJ1-2	TRBD1	TGTGCCAGCAGTGGGACAGGCTATGGCTACACCTTC	CASSGTGYGYTF
16	TRBV27	NA	TRBJ1-6	TRBD1	TGTGCCAGCAGTCTCATGCCGGGACAGGCAGATTCACCCCTCCACTTT	CASSLMPGQADSPLHF
16	TRBV7-2	NA	TRBJ2-2	NA	TGTGCCAGCAGCACCGGGATAGGGGCGAACACCGGGGAGCTGTTTTTT	CASSTGIGANTGELFF
15	TRBV2	once	TRBJ2-7	TRBD2	TGTGCCAGCAGTGAAGCAGGGAGGGGTTCCTACGAGCAGTACTTC	CASSEAGRGSYEQYF
14	TRBV29-1	NA	TRBJ1-2	NA	TGCAGCGTTGAAGGGGGGATTAGGAACTATGGCTACACCTTC	CSVEGGIRNYGYTF
15	TRBV28	NA	TRBJ1-2	TRBD1	TGTGCCAGCAGTTTTCCGACAGGGGCTAACTATGGCTACACCTTC	CASSFPTGANYGYTF
15	TRBV5-6	NA	TRBJ1-2	TRBD1	TGTGCCAGCAGCCGGAGCGGGACAGGTTCAAGGGGCTACACCTTC	CASSRSGTGSRGYTF
15	TRBV5-6	NA	TRBJ1-2	NA	TGTGCCAGCAGCTCCCGAATGACTGGGACCTATGGCTACACCTTC	CASSSRMTGTYGYTF
12	TRBV5-1	NA	TRBJ2-2	NA	TGCGCCAGCAGCTGGACTCCCGGGGAGCTGTTTTTT	CASSWTPGELFF
11	TRBV20-1	once	TRBJ1-1	NA	TGCAGTGCTGTACAAGGGGTATCGGCTTTCTTT	CSAVQGVSAFF
15	TRBV5-4	NA	TRBJ2-3	TRBD2	TGTGCCAGCAGCTCCCCCGGGACTAGCGGGGATACGCAGTATTTT	CASSSPGTSGDTQYF
16	TRBV1	NA	TRBJ1-1	NA	TGCACCAAAAGGGGGGAATCCGTGACGGAGGACACTGAAGCTTTCTTT	CTKRGESVTEDTEAFF
13	TRBV5-1	NA	TRBJ2-1	TRBD1	TGCGCCAGCAGCTTGGGACAGGGCTATGAGCAGTTCTTC	CASSLGQGYEQFF
13	TRBV27	NA	TRBJ1-1	NA	TGTGCCAGCAGTTTAAGAGGAAACGGAAAAGCTTTCTTT	CASSLRGNGKAFF
13	TRBV7-2	NA	TRBJ2-6	NA	TGTGCCAGCAACCCGGCTGGGGCCAACGTCCTGACTTTC	CASNPAGANVLTF
14	TRBV7-2	few	TRBJ2-5	NA	TGTGCCAGCAGCTTATTGGGGCGTGAGGAGACCCAGTACTTC	CASSLLGREETQYF
18	TRBV5-1	NA	TRBJ2-7	TRBD2	TGCGCCAGCAGCTGGAGTCTAGCGGGGGAAACTTACTCCTACGAGCAGTACTTC	CASSWSLAGETYSYEQYF
15	TRBV11-2	NA	TRBJ2-7	TRBD1	TGTGCCAGCAGCTTAGCGACAGGGGGCTATGGAGAGCAGTACTTC	CASSLATGGYGEQYF
13	TRBV7-3	few	TRBJ2-3	NA	TGTGCCAGCAGCCTTGACAGCACAGATACGCAGTATTTT	CASSLDSTDTQYF
13	TRBV7-9	NA	TRBJ2-7	NA	TGTGCCAGCAGCCCCGCCGCCACCTACGAGCAGTACTTC	CASSPAATYEQYF
18	TRBV5-6	NA	TRBJ2-2	TRBD2	TGTGCCAGCAGCTTGACCCTAGCGGGGGGAGCGAACACCGGGGAGCTGTTTTTT	CASSLTLAGGANTGELFF